Below are 4 T cell receptor beta chains sequenced from a single sample in a study of chemoradiotherapy in HPV16-positive cancers. Produced via immunoSEQ multiplex PCR; TCRdb's table is partial and in-frame only. There are over 15,000 clones in the sample; under 90% occur only once, and more than 2% lies in the top ten. The source was blood, collected from a patient who underwent chemoradiotherapy. The receptor set was obtained from a human donor with HPV-associated anogenital cancer.

This clone was counted only a few times. The chain joins TRBV7-9 to TRBJ2-5, with D hard to call. Germline V CDR1 and CDR2: SEHNR, FQNEAQ (reference sequence). Trimming cost V 1 base and J 1 base, with 10 bases left between them. CDR3 length: 15 amino acids. CDR3 loop: CASSLVSPGQETQYF. The CDR3 DNA reads as TGTGCCAGCAGCTTAGTAAGTCCAGGCCAAGAGACCCAGTACTTC. The entire variable domain, with the rest obtained from reference TRBV7-9 and TRBJ2-5, is as follows: DTGVSQNPRHKITKRGQNVTFRCDPISEHNRLYWYRQTLGQGPEFLTYFQNEAQLEKSRLLSDRFSAERPKGSFSTLEIQRTEQGDSAMYLCASSLVSPGQETQYFGPGTRLLVL.

The chain couples TRBV5-6 to TRBJ2-5; tentatively, D is TRBD2 (5 bases). V gave up 1 base and J gave up 5 bases, with 12 bases separating them. There are 14 residues in the CDR3. CDR1 is SGHDT and CDR2 is YYEEEE in the germline V gene. CDR3 bases: TGTGCCAGCAGCTTGAAGGCGGGTCAGGAGACCCAGTACTTC. This sequence encodes CASSLKAGQETQYF. The full variable domain, completed using reference TRBV5-6 and TRBJ2-5, is DAGVTQSPTHLIKTRGQQVTLRCSPKSGHDTVSWYQQALGQGPQFIFQYYEEEERQRGNFPDRFSGHQFPNYSSELNVNALLLGDSALYLCASSLKAGQETQYFGPGTRLLVL.

The CDR3 sequence: CASSLAGGPTGELFF. DNA of the CDR3: TGTGCCAGCAGCTTAGCGGGGGGACCCACCGGGGAGCTGTTTTTT. The rearrangement links TRBV7-9 to TRBJ2-2; D may be TRBD2 (6 bases). The CDR3 is made up of 15 amino acids. CDR1 is SEHNR, CDR2 FQNEAQ, per germline (reference sequence). V lost 0 bases and J 4 bases, leaving 9 bases between the germline ends.

The chain links TRBV5-1 to TRBJ1-5, with a possible D match to TRBD1 (6 bases). V was pared by 3 bases and J by 3 bases, with 10 bases between. Germline lookup yields CDR1 SGHRS and CDR2 YFSETQ. The CDR3 sequence is 14 residues long. This CDR3 reads CASSSGQPNQPQHF. CDR3 sequence (DNA): TGCGCCAGCAGCTCCGGACAGCCCAATCAGCCCCAGCATTTT.